What follows are 27 T cell receptor beta chains derived from one specimen sequenced in a study of T cell responses to AZD1222 COVID-19 vaccine. Only in-frame clones appear in the TCRdb table, and some are missing; sequencing was by immunoSEQ multiplex PCR. The sample holds about 180,000 clones, 94% seen once. The starting material was peripheral blood, obtained 28 days after the second AZD1222 dose. These receptors originate from an adult who received the AZD1222 COVID-19 vaccine.

This clone was seen just once. The chain combines TRBV6-5 with TRBJ1-2; D not resolved. This CDR3 has 15 amino acids. Looked up from germline, CDR1 is MNHEY and CDR2 is SVGAGI. Trimming shortened V by 0 bases and J by 2 bases, and 10 bases separated the two germline ends. The CDR3 sequence: CASSYSPGQNYGYTF. CDR3 in DNA: TGTGCCAGCAGTTACTCCCCGGGCCAAAACTATGGCTACACCTTC.

The chain has TRBV6-5 and TRBJ1-6; D not certain. The CDR3 has 14 residues. V lost 6 bases, J lost 8 bases, and 14 bases lay in between. Germline V gene lookup returns CDR1 MNHEY and CDR2 SVGAGI. CDR3 sequence reads: CASREGRSDSPLHF. The CDR3 DNA follows: TGTGCCAGCAGAGAGGGCAGATCGGATTCACCCCTCCACTTT.

The chain has TRBV6-5 and TRBJ1-1; no clear D. Germline assignment: CDR1 MNHEY and CDR2 SVGAGI. CDR3 length equals 14 residues. V dropped 4 bases and J dropped 5 bases, with 14 bases sitting between them. The CDR3, as DNA: TGTGCCAGCAGTTCCTACCCGGGGAGAACTGAAGCTTTCTTT. This codes for CASSSYPGRTEAFF.

The chain has TRBV5-8 and TRBJ1-2; possible D gene TRBD1, 6 bases. CDR1 is SGHTS, CDR2 YDEGEE, per germline. The V gene lost 2 bases and the J gene lost 8 bases, with 13 bases spanning the gap. The CDR3 is 13 amino acids. Here the CDR3 DNA reads TGTGCCAGCAGCTTAACAGGGCCCTTCGGCTACACCTTC. This translates into CASSLTGPFGYTF.

V gene TRBV19 combines with J gene TRBJ1-2, with 7 positions matching TRBD1. Germline lookup yields CDR1 LNHDA and CDR2 SQIVND (reference sequence). The CDR3 covers 14 residues. V lost 3 bases, J lost 8 bases, and 9 bases stayed unmatched. CDR3 sequence: CASSIGGGAAGYTF. CDR3 DNA sequence: TGTGCCAGTAGTATTGGAGGGGGCGCGGCAGGCTACACCTTC.

V is TRBV12-3 or TRBV12-4 and J is TRBJ2-1; tentatively, D is TRBD1 (7 bases). The CDR3 contains 12 residues. Trimming cost V 5 bases and J 9 bases, with 11 bases left between them. CDR3 DNA: TGTGCCAGCAGTCCCAGGGGGGTTGAGCAGTTCTTC. This gives the protein CASSPRGVEQFF.

V usage is TRBV5-5 and J usage is TRBJ1-1; D is perhaps TRBD1 (5 bases). The CDR3 runs to 12 residues. The germline V gene has CDR1 SGHKS and CDR2 YYEKEE (reference sequence). The V gene lost 4 bases and the J gene lost 6 bases, with 10 bases spanning the gap. CDR3 sequence: CASSLDSAEAFF. The CDR3 DNA reads as TGTGCCAGCAGCCTCGACAGCGCTGAAGCTTTCTTT.

This chain joins TRBV19 and TRBJ1-5; possible D gene TRBD1, 5 bases. The CDR3 is made up of 13 amino acids. Trimming stripped 5 bases from V and 7 bases from J, with 12 bases between. CDR1 is LNHDA and CDR2 is SQIVND in the germline V gene (reference sequence). The CDR3 loop reads CASSPGFRQPQHF. CDR3 nucleotide sequence: TGTGCCAGTAGTCCAGGGTTTCGGCAGCCCCAGCATTTT.

This clone has only one observation. J is TRBJ2-7 and V is TRBV18, with TRBD1 matching 11 bases. In germline, CDR1 is KGHSH, CDR2 LQKENI. The CDR3 runs 14 residues. The V and J ends lost 8 bases and 3 bases, in that order; junction bases with no gene match: 6. CDR3 in amino acids: CASRTGTGGYEQYF. The CDR3 DNA is TGTGCCAGCCGGACCGGGACAGGGGGCTACGAGCAGTACTTC.

The rearrangement joins TRBV9 to TRBJ2-1; D might be TRBD2 (6 bases). Between the trimmed V and J ends, which lost 4 bases and 9 bases, there was a span of 14 bases. The germline V gene has CDR1 SGDLS and CDR2 YYNGEE. This CDR3 has 13 amino acids. Here the CDR3 reads CASSSLGGREQFF. CDR3 in DNA: TGTGCCAGCAGCTCCCTCGGGGGACGTGAGCAGTTCTTC.

This sequence joins TRBV18 and TRBJ2-7; D might be TRBD2 (6 bases). CDR1 and CDR2 from the germline V gene are KGHSH and LQKENI. V lost 0 bases and J lost 3, with 9 bases in between. CDR3 length equals 14 residues. The CDR3: CASSPPGGIYEQYF. CDR3 DNA sequence: TGTGCCAGCTCACCACCCGGGGGAATCTACGAGCAGTACTTC.

Here the CDR3 reads CASSYTENTEAFF. The CDR3, as DNA: TGTGCCAGCAGCTATACAGAGAACACTGAAGCTTTCTTT. The V gene is TRBV11-2, the J gene TRBJ1-1, with D uncertain. This CDR3 spans 13 amino acids. Germline V lookup: CDR1 SGHAT, CDR2 FQNNGV. The V gene lost 4 bases and the J gene lost 1 base, with 7 bases spanning the gap.

The J gene is TRBJ1-1, the V gene TRBV5-1; no clear D. The CDR3 loop spans 13 amino acids. V was clipped by 4 bases and J by 7 bases, with 14 bases between them. CDR1 is SGHRS, CDR2 YFSETQ, per germline. The CDR3 here is CASSPRMGNEAFF. CDR3 nucleotides: TGCGCCAGCAGCCCAAGAATGGGGAATGAAGCTTTCTTT.

This chain joins TRBV19 and TRBJ2-2; D gene uncertain. There are 14 residues in the CDR3. Germline loops: CDR1 LNHDA, CDR2 SQIVND (reference sequence). Trimming removed 1 base from V and 1 base from J, with 4 bases in between. The CDR3 loop reads CASSIVGNTGELFF. CDR3 in DNA: TGTGCCAGTAGTATAGTAGGGAACACCGGGGAGCTGTTTTTT.

The chain recombines TRBV11-3 with TRBJ2-6; D not certain. The germline V and J ends were trimmed by 3 bases and 1 base, with 7 bases remaining between them. Germline V CDR1 and CDR2: SGHNT, YENEEA. There are 15 residues in the CDR3. CDR3 amino acids: CASSFSSSGANVLTF. Here the CDR3 DNA reads TGTGCCAGCAGCTTTTCGAGTTCTGGGGCCAACGTCCTGACTTTC.

This clone was found a few times. This chain joins TRBV30 and TRBJ1-1, with no clear D. Deletions cut 5 bases from V and 2 bases from J, with 12 bases between. The CDR3 has 13 residues. The V gene's germline CDR1 is GTSNPN and CDR2 SVGIG (reference sequence). The CDR3 loop is CAWAKGYNTEAFF. The CDR3 region has the DNA TGTGCCTGGGCGAAGGGTTATAACACTGAAGCTTTCTTT.

The rearrangement uses TRBV6-5 and TRBJ2-7; 11 nucleotides agree with TRBD1. Germline loops: CDR1 MNHEY, CDR2 SVGAGI. CDR3 length equals 12 residues. V dropped 11 bases and J dropped 3; count of bases not matched to a gene: 3. The CDR3 spells CAAGTGGYEQYF. CDR3 nucleotide sequence: TGTGCCGCGGGGACAGGGGGCTACGAGCAGTACTTC.

The chain carries TRBV18 and TRBJ1-2; the D gene is possibly TRBD1 (5 bases). This CDR3 is built from 16 residues. Germline loops: CDR1 KGHSH, CDR2 LQKENI. V lost 2 bases and J 8 bases, leaving 21 bases between the germline ends. The CDR3 here is CASSPIFSRDLKGYTF. The DNA for the CDR3 is TGTGCCAGCTCACCAATCTTTTCCAGGGACCTTAAGGGCTACACCTTC.

This clone occurred once. The V and J genes are TRBV18 and TRBJ2-2; D is uncertain. This CDR3 contains 14 residues. Trimming removed 2 bases at V and 3 bases at J, with 7 bases between. In germline, CDR1 is KGHSH, CDR2 LQKENI. DNA of the CDR3: TGTGCCAGCTCACCAGGCCAGGACACCGGGGAGCTGTTTTTT. Translated, it gives CASSPGQDTGELFF.

This clone came up a few times. The chain employs TRBV19 and TRBJ1-1; D uncertain. The germline CDR1 and CDR2 sequences are LNHDA and SQIVND (reference sequence). The V gene lost 4 bases and the J gene lost 9 bases, with 15 bases spanning the gap. The CDR3 has 13 amino acids. CDR3 coding DNA: TGTGCCAGTAGTAATACAAGGAATGGGAAAGCTTTCTTT. Translated: CASSNTRNGKAFF. The full variable domain, in which reference TRBV19 and TRBJ1-1 provide the parts outside the CDR3, is DGGITQSPKYLFRKEGQNVTLSCEQNLNHDAMYWYRQDPGQGLRLIYYSQIVNDFQKGDIAEGYSVSREKKESFPLTVTSAQKNPTAFYLCASSNTRNGKAFFGQGTRLTVV.

V and J are TRBV18 and TRBJ2-7; 7 bases map to TRBD2. V shed 3 bases, J shed 0 bases, and the junction held 8 bases outside the gene matches. Per the germline V gene, CDR1 is KGHSH and CDR2 is LQKENI. This CDR3 is 16 amino acids long. The CDR3 region has the DNA TGTGCCAGCTCACCTAGGGAAGGGAGGGTCTCCTACGAGCAGTACTTC. Encoded protein: CASSPREGRVSYEQYF. The variable domain in full, completed from reference TRBV18 and TRBJ2-7, reads NAGVMQNPRHLVRRRGQEARLRCSPMKGHSHVYWYRQLPEEGLKFMVYLQKENIIDESGMPKERFSAEFPKEGPSILRIQQVVRGDSAAYFCASSPREGRVSYEQYFGPGTRLTVT.

The CDR3 here is CASSQDWGRLEQFF. The CDR3, as DNA: TGTGCCAGCAGCCAAGATTGGGGTCGACTAGAGCAGTTCTTC. This chain connects TRBV14 to TRBJ2-1; the D gene is possibly TRBD2 (5 bases). Deletions cut 0 bases from V and 10 bases from J, with 13 bases between. CDR3 length equals 14 residues. Germline CDR1 SGHDN, CDR2 FVKESK.

The chain carries TRBV3-1 (or the pseudogene TRBV3-2) and TRBJ2-3; the D is unclear. The CDR3 loop spans 12 amino acids. The ends were cut back, 2 bases at V and 8 bases at J, with 8 bases in the middle. Germline V lookup: CDR1 LGHDT, CDR2 YNNKEL (reference sequence). The CDR3: CASSQPSGTQYF. CDR3 DNA sequence: TGTGCCAGCAGCCAACCGTCAGGTACGCAGTATTTT.

The V and J genes are TRBV11-2 and TRBJ2-5; TRBD2 matches 11 bases. From germline, CDR1 is SGHAT and CDR2 FQNNGV. Trimming at V came to 5 bases and at J to 1 base, leaving 6 bases not matched to a gene. The CDR3 totals 16 residues. The CDR3 spells CASSPPTSGIQETQYF. CDR3 sequence (DNA): TGTGCCAGCAGCCCACCGACTAGCGGGATCCAAGAGACCCAGTACTTC.

The chain combines TRBV27 with TRBJ1-4, with D tentatively TRBD1 (5 bases). The V gene's germline CDR1 is MNHEY and CDR2 SMNVEV (reference sequence). V lost 10 bases, J lost 8 bases, and 11 bases lay in between. CDR3 length equals 11 residues. The CDR3 here is CATRTTEKLFF. The CDR3 nucleotides read TGTGCCACAAGGACAACCGAAAAACTGTTTTTT.

The V call is TRBV10-3, the J call TRBJ1-1; D is possibly TRBD1 (6 bases). V dropped 10 bases and J dropped 4 bases, with 16 bases sitting between them. Germline V lookup: CDR1 ENHRY, CDR2 SYGVKD. CDR3 length: 13 amino acids. The CDR3 sequence: CATLSGGLTEAFF. In DNA form, the CDR3 reads TGTGCCACCTTAAGTGGGGGGCTCACTGAAGCTTTCTTT.

As for this clone: Relative to the germline gene, one junction end is altered; a read error may explain this. This sequence joins TRBV7-9 and TRBJ1-1; no clear D gene. The CDR3 sequence is 14 residues long. Germline CDR1 and CDR2: SEHNR and FQNEAQ (reference sequence). CDR3 protein: CASSPNRGNAEAFF. The CDR3, as DNA: TGTGCCAGCAGCCCCAATCGAGGGAACGCTGAAGCTTTCTTT.